Below are 12 T cell receptor beta chains sequenced from a single sample in a study of OX40 agonist ivuxolimab in advanced cancers. Using immunoSEQ multiplex PCR, the repertoire was profiled, and TCRdb retains in-frame clones only, with some absent. The table includes 60,000 to 80,000 clones, nearly 90% detected once. This specimen was CD4+ or CD8+ T cells sorted from blood, taken in a trial of the OX40 agonist ivuxolimab. These receptors all come from an adult with an advanced solid tumor such as melanoma, head and neck, liver or kidney cancer.

The chain links TRBV27 to TRBJ1-6; D gene uncertain. CDR3 length: 13 residues. Trimming stripped 3 bases from V and 10 bases from J, with 10 bases between. Germline values: CDR1 MNHEY, CDR2 SMNVEV (reference sequence). CDR3 nucleotides: TGTGCCAGCAGTTTCCAGGTTAACTCACCCCTCCACTTT. Protein product: CASSFQVNSPLHF.

Here the CDR3 reads CATKTQGLTDTQYF. As DNA, the CDR3 is TGTGCCACCAAAACACAGGGACTCACAGATACGCAGTATTTT. This chain uses TRBV19 with TRBJ2-3; D might be TRBD1 or TRBD2, each matching 6 bases. V lost 10 bases and J lost 2, with 16 bases in between. CDR1 and CDR2 (germline): LNHDA, SQIVND (reference sequence). The CDR3 spans 14 residues.

The J gene is TRBJ2-4, the V gene TRBV21-1. TRBV21-1 is marked as a pseudogene. This CDR3 has 17 amino acids. The CDR3 loop is CASRRIRGGRGKNIQYF. In DNA, the CDR3 is TGTGCCAGCAGGAGAATCCGGGGCGGACGGGGCAAAAACATTCAGTACTTC.

This sequence joins TRBV19 and TRBJ2-5; D is unresolved. Germline CDR1 is LNHDA and CDR2 is SQIVND (reference sequence). This CDR3 region has 12 residues. V lost 5 bases, J lost 2 bases, and 6 bases lay in between. CDR3 protein: CASSPSQETQYF. Written as DNA, the CDR3 is TGTGCCAGTAGTCCCTCTCAAGAGACCCAGTACTTC.

The table lists this clone with a count of one. At one end, the junction sequence differs from germline, possibly due to a read error. The CDR3 sequence is CFGRSNQPQHF. DNA for the CDR3: TGTTTTGGACGTAGCAATCAGCCCCAGCATTTT. The chain links TRBV20-1 to TRBJ1-5, with D unclear. CDR1 is DFQATT and CDR2 is SNEGSKA in the germline V gene (reference sequence). CDR3 length: 11 amino acids.

The chain combines TRBV9 with TRBJ2-1; D possibly corresponds to TRBD1 (5 bases). The germline CDR1 and CDR2 sequences are SGDLS and YYNGEE. This CDR3 has 16 residues. Trimming removed 0 bases at V and 0 bases at J, with 10 bases between. The CDR3 loop reads CASSVGGQRSYNEQFF. The DNA of the CDR3 is TGTGCCAGCAGCGTAGGGGGCCAACGCTCCTACAATGAGCAGTTCTTC.

The chain couples TRBV7-6 to TRBJ1-2; 7 nucleotides match TRBD1. The CDR3 has 13 amino acids. J lost 3 bases, V lost 4 bases, and 2 bases had no gene match. CDR1 is SGHVS and CDR2 is FNYEAQ in the germline V gene. The CDR3 coding sequence is TGTGCCAGCAGCTCCGGACAGGACTATGGCTACACCTTC. This sequence encodes CASSSGQDYGYTF. Based on the CDR3 plus reference TRBV7-6 and TRBJ1-2, the full variable domain is GAGVSQSPRYKVTKRGQDVALRCDPISGHVSLYWYRQALGQGPEFLTYFNYEAQQDKSGLPNDRFSAERPEGSISTLTIQRTEQRDSAMYRCASSSGQDYGYTFGSGTRLTVV.

The CDR3 coding sequence is TGTGCCAGTAGTCGCCGGGACAGGTCCTACGAGCAGTACTTC. Translated, it gives CASSRRDRSYEQYF. This sequence joins TRBV19 and TRBJ2-5, with TRBD1 identical over 8 bases. The J call is doubtful: the DNA matches TRBJ2-7 better. CDR1 is LNHDA and CDR2 is SQIVND in the germline V gene (reference sequence). The CDR3 is 14 amino acids.

The chain links TRBV6-5 to TRBJ1-5; D is ambiguous. This CDR3 contains 14 residues. Trimming stripped 8 bases from V and 1 base from J, with 12 bases between. The germline gives CDR1 MNHEY, CDR2 SVGAGI. DNA for the CDR3: TGTGCCAGCTTTGAGGGTTTAAGCAATCAGCCCCAGCATTTT. As protein: CASFEGLSNQPQHF.

The chain is built from TRBV7-2 and TRBJ2-2, with 9 nucleotides matching TRBD2. Germline V gene lookup returns CDR1 SGHTA and CDR2 FQGNSA. This CDR3 is 16 amino acids long. With V trimmed by 3 bases and J by 7 bases, 9 bases remained unmatched. This chain's CDR3 is CASSFGSGSVGGELFF. The CDR3 coding sequence is TGTGCCAGCAGCTTTGGTAGCGGGAGCGTCGGCGGGGAGCTGTTTTTT.

The chain employs TRBV18 and TRBJ2-5; D perhaps matches TRBD2 (5 bases). The CDR3 runs to 13 residues. CDR1 is KGHSH and CDR2 is LQKENI in the germline V gene. With 2 bases removed from V and 3 bases from J, the gap between germline ends came to 7 bases. The CDR3 protein is CASSPGREETQYF. The CDR3 DNA is TGTGCCAGCTCACCAGGGAGAGAAGAGACCCAGTACTTC.

This chain connects TRBV7-2 to TRBJ2-7; TRBD1 agrees at 8 bases. CDR1 and CDR2 from the germline V gene are SGHTA and FQGNSA. J gave up 5 bases and V 3 bases, and 12 bases lay outside the gene matches. The CDR3 consists of 16 residues. The CDR3 DNA follows: TGTGCCAGCAGCTTTGGATGGACAGGGCTCGGGCACGAGCAGTACTTC. Its translation: CASSFGWTGLGHEQYF.